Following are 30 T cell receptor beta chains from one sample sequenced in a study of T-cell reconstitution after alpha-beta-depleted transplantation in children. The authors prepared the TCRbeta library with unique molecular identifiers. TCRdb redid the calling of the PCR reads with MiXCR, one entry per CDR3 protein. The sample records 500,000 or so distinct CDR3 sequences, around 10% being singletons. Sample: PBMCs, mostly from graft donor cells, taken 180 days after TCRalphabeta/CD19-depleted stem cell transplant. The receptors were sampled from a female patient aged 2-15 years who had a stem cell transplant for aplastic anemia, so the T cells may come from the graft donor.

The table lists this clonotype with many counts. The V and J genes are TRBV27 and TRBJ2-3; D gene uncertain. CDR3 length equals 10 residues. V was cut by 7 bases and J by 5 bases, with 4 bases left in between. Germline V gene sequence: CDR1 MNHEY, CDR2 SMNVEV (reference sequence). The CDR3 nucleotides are TGTGCCAGCATGGGAGATACGCAGTATTTT. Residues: CASMGDTQYF.

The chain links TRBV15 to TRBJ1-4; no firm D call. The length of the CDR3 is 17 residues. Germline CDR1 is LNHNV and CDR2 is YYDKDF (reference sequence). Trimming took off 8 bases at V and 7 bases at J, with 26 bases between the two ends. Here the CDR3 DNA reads TGTGCCACCGTTAAAGCAGTGGTTGATAGTAACAGTGAAAAACTGTTTTTT. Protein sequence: CATVKAVVDSNSEKLFF. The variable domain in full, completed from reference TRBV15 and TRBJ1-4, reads DAMVIQNPRYQVTQFGKPVTLSCSQTLNHNVMYWYQQKSSQAPKLLFHYYDKDFNNEADTPDNFQSRRPNTSFCFLDIRSPGLGDTAMYLCATVKAVVDSNSEKLFFGSGTQLSVL.

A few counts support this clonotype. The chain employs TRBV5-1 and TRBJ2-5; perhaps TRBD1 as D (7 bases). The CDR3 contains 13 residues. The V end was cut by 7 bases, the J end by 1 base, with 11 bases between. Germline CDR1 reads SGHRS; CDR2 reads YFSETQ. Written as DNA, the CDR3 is TGCGCCAGCGGAGGGACAGTCCAAGAGACCCAGTACTTC. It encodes CASGGTVQETQYF.

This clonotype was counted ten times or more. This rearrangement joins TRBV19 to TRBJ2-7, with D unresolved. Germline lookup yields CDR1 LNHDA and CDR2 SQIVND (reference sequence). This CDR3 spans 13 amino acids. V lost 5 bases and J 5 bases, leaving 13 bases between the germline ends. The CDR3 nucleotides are TGTGCCAGTAGTCCCCCCTTCGGAAACGAGCAGTACTTC. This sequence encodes CASSPPFGNEQYF.

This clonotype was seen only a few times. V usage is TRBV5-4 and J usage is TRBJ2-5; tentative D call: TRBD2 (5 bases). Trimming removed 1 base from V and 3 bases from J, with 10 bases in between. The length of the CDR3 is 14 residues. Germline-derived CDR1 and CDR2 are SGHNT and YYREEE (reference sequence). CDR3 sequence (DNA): TGTGCCAGCAGCTTGCGGGTGAGGGAAGAGACCCAGTACTTC. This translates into CASSLRVREETQYF.

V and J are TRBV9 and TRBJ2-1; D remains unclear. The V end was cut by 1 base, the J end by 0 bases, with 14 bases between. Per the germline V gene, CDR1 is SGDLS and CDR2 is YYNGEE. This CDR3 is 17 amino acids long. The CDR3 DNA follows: TGTGCCAGCAGCGTAACCTCCGTCAGAAGCTCCTACAATGAGCAGTTCTTC. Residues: CASSVTSVRSSYNEQFF.

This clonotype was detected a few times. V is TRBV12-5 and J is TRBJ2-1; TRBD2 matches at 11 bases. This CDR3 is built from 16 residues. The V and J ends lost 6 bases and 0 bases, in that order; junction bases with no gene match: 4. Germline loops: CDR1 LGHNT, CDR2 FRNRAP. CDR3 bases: TGTGCTAGTGGGGAAGGGACTAGCGGCTCCTACAATGAGCAGTTCTTC. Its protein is CASGEGTSGSYNEQFF.

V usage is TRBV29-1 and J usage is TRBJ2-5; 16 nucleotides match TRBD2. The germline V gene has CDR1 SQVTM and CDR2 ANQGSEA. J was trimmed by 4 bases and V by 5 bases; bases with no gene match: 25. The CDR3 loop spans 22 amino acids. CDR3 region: CSVRSNPGLAGGPVLKGETQYF. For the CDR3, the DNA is TGCAGCGTTCGATCAAACCCGGGACTAGCGGGAGGGCCCGTACTCAAAGGAGAGACCCAGTACTTC.

The CDR3 is CASSRDPHQPQHF. For the CDR3, the DNA is TGTGCCAGCAGCCGAGACCCCCATCAGCCCCAGCATTTT. J is TRBJ1-5 and V is TRBV3-1; D not resolved. CDR3 length: 13 amino acids. The germline gives CDR1 LGHDT, CDR2 YNNKEL (reference sequence). Trimming pared 4 bases from V and 5 bases from J, leaving 9 bases between.

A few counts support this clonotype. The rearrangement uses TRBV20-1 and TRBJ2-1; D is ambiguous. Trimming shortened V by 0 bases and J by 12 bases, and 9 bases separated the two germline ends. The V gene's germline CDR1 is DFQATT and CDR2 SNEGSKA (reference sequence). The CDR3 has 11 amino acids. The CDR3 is CSARDPAPQFF. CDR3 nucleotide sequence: TGCAGTGCTAGAGATCCAGCCCCGCAGTTCTTC.

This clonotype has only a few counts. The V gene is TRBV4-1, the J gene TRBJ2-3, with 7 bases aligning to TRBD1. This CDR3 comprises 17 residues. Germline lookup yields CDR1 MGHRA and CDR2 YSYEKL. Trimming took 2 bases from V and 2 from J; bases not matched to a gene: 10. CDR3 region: CASSQSPTGPNTDTQYF. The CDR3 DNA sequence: TGCGCCAGCAGCCAATCTCCGACAGGGCCGAACACAGATACGCAGTATTTT.

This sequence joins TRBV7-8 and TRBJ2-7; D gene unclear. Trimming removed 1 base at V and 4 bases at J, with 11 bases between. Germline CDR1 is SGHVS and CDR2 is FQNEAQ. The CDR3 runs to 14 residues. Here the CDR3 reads CASSLVRFGYEQYV. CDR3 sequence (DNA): TGTGCCAGCAGCTTAGTCCGGTTCGGGTACGAGCAGTACGTC.

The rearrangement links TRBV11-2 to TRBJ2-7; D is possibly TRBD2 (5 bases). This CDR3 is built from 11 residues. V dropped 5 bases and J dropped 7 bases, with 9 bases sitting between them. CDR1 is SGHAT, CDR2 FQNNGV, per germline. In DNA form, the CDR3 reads TGTGCCAGCAGCCCCCGCGGGGAGCAGTACTTC. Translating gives CASSPRGEQYF. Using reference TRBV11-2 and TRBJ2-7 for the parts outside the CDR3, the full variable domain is EAGVAQSPRYKIIEKRQSVAFWCNPISGHATLYWYQQILGQGPKLLIQFQNNGVVDDSQLPKDRFSAERLKGVDSTLKIQPAKLEDSAVYLCASSPRGEQYFGPGTRLTVT.

The DNA for the CDR3 is TGTGCCAGCAGCTTATGGGAATTATACAATGAGCAGTTCTTC. Translating it yields CASSLWELYNEQFF. The J gene is TRBJ2-1, the V gene TRBV7-8, with no clear D. Germline-derived CDR1 and CDR2 are SGHVS and FQNEAQ. The CDR3 covers 14 residues. Trimming removed 2 bases at V and 4 bases at J, with 9 bases between.

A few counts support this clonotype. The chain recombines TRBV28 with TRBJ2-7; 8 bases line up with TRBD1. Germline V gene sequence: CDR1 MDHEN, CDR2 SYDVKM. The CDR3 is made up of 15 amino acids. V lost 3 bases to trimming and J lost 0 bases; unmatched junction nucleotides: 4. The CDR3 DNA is TGTGCCAGCAGTTTCCAGGGGGCTAACTCCTACGAGCAGTACTTC. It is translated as CASSFQGANSYEQYF.

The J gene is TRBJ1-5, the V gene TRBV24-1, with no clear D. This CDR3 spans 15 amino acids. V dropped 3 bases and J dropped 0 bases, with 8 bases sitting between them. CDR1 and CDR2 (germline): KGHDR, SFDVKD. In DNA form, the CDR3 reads TGTGCCACCAGTGATACTGGGAGTAGCAATCAGCCCCAGCATTTT. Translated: CATSDTGSSNQPQHF.

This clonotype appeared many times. CDR3 sequence: CSVRTGSGANVLTF. DNA for the CDR3: TGCAGCGTACGTACAGGGTCAGGGGCCAACGTCCTGACTTTC. The chain carries TRBV29-1 and TRBJ2-6, with D possibly matching TRBD1 (6 bases). Germline V gene data show CDR1 as SQVTM and CDR2 as ANQGSEA. This CDR3 has 14 residues. Trimming cost V 6 bases and J 4 bases, with 13 bases left between them.

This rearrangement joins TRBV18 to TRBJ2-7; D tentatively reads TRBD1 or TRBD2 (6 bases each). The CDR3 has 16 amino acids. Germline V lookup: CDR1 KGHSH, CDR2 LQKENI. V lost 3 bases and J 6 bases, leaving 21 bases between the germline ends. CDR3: CASSPEPGAGSREQYV. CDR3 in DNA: TGTGCCAGCTCACCCGAGCCGGGGGCCGGATCTCGCGAGCAGTACGTC.

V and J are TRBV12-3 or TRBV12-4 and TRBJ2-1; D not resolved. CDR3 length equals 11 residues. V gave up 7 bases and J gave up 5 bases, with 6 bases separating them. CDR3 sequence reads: CASNINNEQFF. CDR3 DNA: TGTGCCAGCAATATTAACAATGAGCAGTTCTTC.

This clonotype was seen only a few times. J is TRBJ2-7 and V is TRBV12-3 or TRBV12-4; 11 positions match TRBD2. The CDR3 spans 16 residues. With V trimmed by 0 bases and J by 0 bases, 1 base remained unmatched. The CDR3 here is CASSLALAGGSYEQYF. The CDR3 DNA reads TGTGCCAGCAGTTTAGCGCTAGCGGGAGGCTCCTACGAGCAGTACTTC.

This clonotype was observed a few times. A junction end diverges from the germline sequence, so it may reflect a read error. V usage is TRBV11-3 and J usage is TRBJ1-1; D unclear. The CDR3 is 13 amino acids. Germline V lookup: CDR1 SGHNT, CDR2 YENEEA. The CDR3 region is CASTLGLRTEAFF. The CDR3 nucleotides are TGTGCCAGCACCTTAGGCCTGAGGACTGAAGCTTTCTTT.

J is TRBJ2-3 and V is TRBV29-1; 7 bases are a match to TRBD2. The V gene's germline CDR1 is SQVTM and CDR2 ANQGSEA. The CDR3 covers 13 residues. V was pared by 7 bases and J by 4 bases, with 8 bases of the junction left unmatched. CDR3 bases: TGCAGCGCCAGAGGACGGGGGGCAGATACGCAGTATTTT. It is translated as CSARGRGADTQYF.

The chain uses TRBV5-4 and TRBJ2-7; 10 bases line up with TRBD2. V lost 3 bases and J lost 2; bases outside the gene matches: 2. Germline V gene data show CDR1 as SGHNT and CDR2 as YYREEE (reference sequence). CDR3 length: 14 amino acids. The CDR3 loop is CASSWTSGPYEQYV. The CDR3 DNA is TGTGCCAGCAGCTGGACTAGCGGCCCCTACGAGCAGTACGTC.

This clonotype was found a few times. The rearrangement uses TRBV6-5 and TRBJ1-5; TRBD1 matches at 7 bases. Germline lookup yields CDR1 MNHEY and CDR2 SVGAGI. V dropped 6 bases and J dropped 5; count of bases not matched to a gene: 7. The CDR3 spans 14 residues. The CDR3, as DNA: TGTGCCAGCAGCCATAGACAGGGATATCAGCCCCAGCATTTT. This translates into CASSHRQGYQPQHF.

The DNA for the CDR3 is TGTGCCAGCAGTCCCGCGACCGAGCAGTACTTC. Protein sequence: CASSPATEQYF. The chain carries TRBV2 and TRBJ2-7; D not certain. Germline V CDR1 and CDR2: SNHLY, FYNNEI. The CDR3 is 11 residues long. Trimming shortened V by 5 bases and J by 6 bases, and 8 bases separated the two germline ends. Full variable domain (outside the CDR3, taken from reference TRBV2 and TRBJ2-7): EPEVTQTPSHQVTQMGQEVILRCVPISNHLYFYWYRQILGQKVEFLVSFYNNEISEKSEIFDDQFSVERPDGSNFTLKIRSTKLEDSAMYFCASSPATEQYFGPGTRLTVT.

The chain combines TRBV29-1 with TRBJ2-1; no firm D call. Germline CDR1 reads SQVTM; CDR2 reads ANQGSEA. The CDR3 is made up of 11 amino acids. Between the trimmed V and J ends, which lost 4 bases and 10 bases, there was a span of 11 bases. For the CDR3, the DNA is TGCAGCGTTGCACGGGTAGGGGAGCAGTTCTTC. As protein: CSVARVGEQFF.

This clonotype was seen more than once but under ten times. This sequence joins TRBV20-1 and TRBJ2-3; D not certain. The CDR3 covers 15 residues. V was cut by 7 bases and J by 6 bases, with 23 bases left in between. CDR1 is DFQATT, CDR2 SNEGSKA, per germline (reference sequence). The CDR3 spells CSVIFLDHPVDTQYF. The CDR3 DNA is TGCAGTGTAATATTTCTAGACCACCCGGTGGATACGCAGTATTTT.

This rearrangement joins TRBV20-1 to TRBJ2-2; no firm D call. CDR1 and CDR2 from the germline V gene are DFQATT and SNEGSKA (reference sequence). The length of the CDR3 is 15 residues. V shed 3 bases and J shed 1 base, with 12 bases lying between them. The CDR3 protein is CSASIPQRNTGELFF. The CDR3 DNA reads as TGCAGTGCTAGTATCCCCCAGCGGAACACCGGGGAGCTGTTTTTT.

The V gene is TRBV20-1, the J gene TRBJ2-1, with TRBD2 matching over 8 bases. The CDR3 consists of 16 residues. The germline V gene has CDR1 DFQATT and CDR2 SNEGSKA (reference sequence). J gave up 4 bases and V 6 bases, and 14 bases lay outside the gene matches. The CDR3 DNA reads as TGCAGTGCCGGGACGGGGGGGGCGGGAGTTTACAATGAGCAGTTCTTC. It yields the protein CSAGTGGAGVYNEQFF.

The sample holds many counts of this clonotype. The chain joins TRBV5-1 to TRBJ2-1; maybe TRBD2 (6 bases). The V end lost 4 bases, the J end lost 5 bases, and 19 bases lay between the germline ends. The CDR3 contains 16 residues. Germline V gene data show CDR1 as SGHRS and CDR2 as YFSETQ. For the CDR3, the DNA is TGCGCCAGCAGCAGATTAGCGGAGACGGGGGACAATGAGCAGTTCTTC. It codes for CASSRLAETGDNEQFF.